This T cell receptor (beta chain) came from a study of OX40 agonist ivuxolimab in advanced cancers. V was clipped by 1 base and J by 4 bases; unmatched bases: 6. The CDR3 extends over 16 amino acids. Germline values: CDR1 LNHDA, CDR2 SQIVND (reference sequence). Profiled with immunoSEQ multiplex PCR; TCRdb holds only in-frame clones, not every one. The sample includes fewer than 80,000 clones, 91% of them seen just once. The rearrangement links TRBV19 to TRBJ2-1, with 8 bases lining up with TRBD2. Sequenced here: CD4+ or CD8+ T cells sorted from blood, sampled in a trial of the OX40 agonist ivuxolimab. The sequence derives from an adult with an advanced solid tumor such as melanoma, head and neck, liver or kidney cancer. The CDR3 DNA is TGTGCCAGTAGTATAGTAGGTAGCGGGGCTTACAATGAGCAGTTCTTC. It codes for CASSIVGSGAYNEQFF.